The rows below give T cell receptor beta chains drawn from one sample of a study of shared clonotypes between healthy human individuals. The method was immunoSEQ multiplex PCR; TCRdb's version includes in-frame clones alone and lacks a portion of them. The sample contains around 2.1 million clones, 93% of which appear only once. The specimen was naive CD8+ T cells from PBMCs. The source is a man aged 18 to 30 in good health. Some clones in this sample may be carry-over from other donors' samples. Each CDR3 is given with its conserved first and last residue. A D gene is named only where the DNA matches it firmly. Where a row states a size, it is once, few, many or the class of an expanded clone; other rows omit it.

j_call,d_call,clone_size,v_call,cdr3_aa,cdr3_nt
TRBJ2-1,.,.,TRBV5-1,CASSTRPGTGYNEQFF,TGCGCCAGCAGCACAAGACCCGGGACCGGCTACAATGAGCAGTTCTTC
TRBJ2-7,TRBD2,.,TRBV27,CASSPGSGSWYEQYF,TGTGCCAGCAGTCCTGGTAGCGGGAGTTGGTACGAGCAGTACTTC
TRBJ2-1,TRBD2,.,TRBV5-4,CASSNTSGRAYSYYNEQFF,TGTGCCAGCAGCAATACTAGCGGGAGGGCTTATTCCTACTACAATGAGCAGTTCTTC
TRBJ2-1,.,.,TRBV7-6,CASSLRGPQSSYNEQFF,TGTGCCAGCAGCTTACGCGGGCCCCAAAGCTCCTACAATGAGCAGTTCTTC
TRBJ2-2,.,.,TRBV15,CATSRTGSYGELFF,TGTGCCACCAGCAGAACAGGGAGCTACGGGGAGCTGTTTTTT
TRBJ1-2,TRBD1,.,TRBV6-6,CASSPQGFNYGYTF,TGTGCCAGCAGTCCACAGGGGTTTAACTATGGCTACACCTTC
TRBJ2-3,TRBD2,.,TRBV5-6,CASSVEGLRERSTDTQYF,TGTGCCAGCAGCGTGGAGGGGTTGCGGGAGAGGAGCACAGATACGCAGTATTTT
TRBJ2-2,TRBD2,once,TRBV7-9,CASSPASSGIRTGELFF,TGTGCCAGCAGCCCAGCTTCTAGCGGGATTAGGACCGGGGAGCTGTTTTTT
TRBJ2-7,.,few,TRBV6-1,CASSLRGYEQYF,TGTGCCAGCTCCTTACGGGGTTACGAGCAGTACTTC
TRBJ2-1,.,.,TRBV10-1,CASSDSPSSYNEQFF,TGCGCCAGCAGTGACAGTCCTAGCTCCTACAATGAGCAGTTCTTC
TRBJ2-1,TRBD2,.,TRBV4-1,CASSQDGRLAGNEQFF,TGCGCCAGCAGCCAAGATGGGCGACTAGCCGGTAATGAGCAGTTCTTC
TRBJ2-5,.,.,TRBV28,CASSPGRSGETQYF,TGTGCCAGCAGCCCCGGGAGATCGGGGGAGACCCAGTACTTC
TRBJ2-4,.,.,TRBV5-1,CASSADVTAKNIQYF,TGCGCCAGCAGCGCTGACGTTACTGCCAAAAACATTCAGTACTTC
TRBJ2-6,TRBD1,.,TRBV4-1,CASSQWARDRGTGANVLTF,TGCGCCAGCAGCCAATGGGCCAGGGACAGGGGGACTGGGGCCAACGTCCTGACTTTC
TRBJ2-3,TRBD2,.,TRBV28,CASSLSGISTDTQYF,TGTGCCAGCAGTCTTAGCGGGATTAGCACAGATACGCAGTATTTT
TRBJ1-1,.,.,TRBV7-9,CASSHPMGTEAFF,TGTGCCAGCAGCCATCCTATGGGTACTGAAGCTTTCTTT
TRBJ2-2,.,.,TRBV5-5,CASSLEFGGTGELFF,TGTGCCAGCAGCTTGGAGTTTGGGGGTACCGGGGAGCTGTTTTTT
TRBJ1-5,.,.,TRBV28,CAGTSYSNQPQHF,TGTGCCGGAACAAGCTATAGCAATCAGCCCCAGCATTTT
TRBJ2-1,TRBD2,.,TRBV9,CASSVVGTTYNEQFF,TGTGCCAGCAGCGTAGTTGGGACTACTTACAATGAGCAGTTCTTC
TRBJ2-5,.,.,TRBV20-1,CSGGELETQYF,TGCAGCGGTGGGGAATTAGAGACCCAGTACTTC
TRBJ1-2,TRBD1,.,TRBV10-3,CAISESYRGPTNYGYTF,TGTGCCATCAGTGAGTCGTACAGGGGGCCCACTAACTATGGCTACACCTTC
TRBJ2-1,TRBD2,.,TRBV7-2,CASSFFGGDNEQFF,TGTGCCAGCAGCTTCTTCGGGGGGGACAATGAGCAGTTCTTC
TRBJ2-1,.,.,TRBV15,CATSSPTYNEQFF,TGTGCCACCAGCAGCCCAACCTACAATGAGCAGTTCTTC
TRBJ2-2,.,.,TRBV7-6,CASSLDKGGSSVDTGELFF,TGTGCCAGCAGCTTAGACAAAGGAGGAAGTTCCGTGGACACCGGGGAGCTGTTTTTT
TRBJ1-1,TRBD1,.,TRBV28,CASSLAAGGTEAFF,TGTGCCAGCAGTTTAGCGGCAGGGGGCACTGAAGCTTTCTTT
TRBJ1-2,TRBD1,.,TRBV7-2,CASRSRDRGNYGYTF,TGTGCCAGCAGGTCCCGGGACAGGGGTAACTATGGCTACACCTTC
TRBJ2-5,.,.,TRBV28,CASSPRHPQETQYF,TGTGCCAGCAGTCCGAGGCATCCCCAAGAGACCCAGTACTTC
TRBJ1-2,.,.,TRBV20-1,CSGDYGYTF,TGCAGTGGTGACTATGGCTACACCTTC
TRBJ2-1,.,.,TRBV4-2,CASSQDPAYNEQFF,TGTGCCAGCAGCCAAGATCCAGCTTACAATGAGCAGTTCTTC
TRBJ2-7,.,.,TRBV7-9,CASSAPWFQQYF,TGTGCCAGCAGCGCCCCGTGGTTCCAGCAGTACTTC
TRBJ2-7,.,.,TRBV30,CAWSPGQGANEQYF,TGTGCCTGGAGTCCAGGTCAGGGCGCAAACGAGCAGTACTTC
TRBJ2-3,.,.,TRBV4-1,CASSQRRTGRSDTQYF,TGCGCCAGCAGCCAGCGTCGAACAGGGCGTTCAGATACGCAGTATTTT
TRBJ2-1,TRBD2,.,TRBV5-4,CASKTGGHNEQFF,TGTGCCAGCAAAACGGGAGGCCACAATGAGCAGTTCTTC
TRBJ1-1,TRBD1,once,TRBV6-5,CASSYRVGTAEAFF,TGTGCCAGCAGTTACCGAGTCGGGACAGCTGAAGCTTTCTTT
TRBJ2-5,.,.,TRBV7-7,CASSPTVNQETQYF,TGTGCCAGCAGCCCGACAGTGAACCAAGAGACCCAGTACTTC
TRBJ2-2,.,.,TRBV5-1,CASSYDRDHNTGELFF,TGCGCCAGCAGCTACGACCGGGACCACAACACCGGGGAGCTGTTTTTT
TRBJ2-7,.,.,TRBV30,CAWGGGAYEQYF,TGTGCCTGGGGAGGGGGAGCCTACGAGCAGTACTTC
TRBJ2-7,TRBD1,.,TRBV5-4,CASSWTGSSYEQYF,TGTGCCAGCAGCTGGACAGGGAGCTCCTACGAGCAGTACTTC
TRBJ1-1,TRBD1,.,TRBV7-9,CASRPRTGNTEAFF,TGTGCCAGCAGGCCGAGGACAGGGAACACTGAAGCTTTCTTT
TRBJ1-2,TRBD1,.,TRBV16,CASSQSLVGGRYGYTF,TGTGCCAGCAGCCAATCCTTAGTAGGGGGCCGGTATGGCTACACCTTC
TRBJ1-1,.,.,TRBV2,CASTDEGHTEAFF,TGTGCCAGCACCGACGAGGGGCACACTGAAGCTTTCTTT
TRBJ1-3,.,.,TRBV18,CASSPAGAGNTIYF,TGTGCCAGCTCACCGGCCGGGGCTGGAAACACCATATATTTT
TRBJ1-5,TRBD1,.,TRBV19,CASSGTETLYQPQHF,TGTGCCAGTTCCGGGACAGAGACACTTTATCAGCCCCAGCATTTT
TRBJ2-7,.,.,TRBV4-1,CASSQAPDRTYEQYF,TGCGCCAGCAGCCAAGCTCCGGACAGAACCTACGAGCAGTACTTC
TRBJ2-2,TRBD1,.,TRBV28,CASSLGQGIHTGELFF,TGTGCCAGCAGTTTAGGACAGGGGATTCACACCGGGGAGCTGTTTTTT
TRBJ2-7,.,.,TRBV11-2,CASSLWSEQYF,TGTGCCAGCAGCTTATGGAGCGAGCAGTACTTC
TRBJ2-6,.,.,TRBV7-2,CASSRLFSGANVLTF,TGTGCCAGCAGCCGATTATTCTCTGGGGCCAACGTCCTGACTTTC
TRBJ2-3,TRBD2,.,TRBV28,CASSLERGFSTDTQYF,TGTGCCAGCAGTCTCGAGCGGGGCTTTAGCACAGATACGCAGTATTTT
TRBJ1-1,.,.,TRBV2,CASVQVPEAFF,TGTGCCAGCGTTCAGGTTCCTGAAGCTTTCTTT
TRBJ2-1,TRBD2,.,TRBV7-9,CASSLGLVVNEQFF,TGTGCCAGCAGCCTGGGACTAGTCGTGAATGAGCAGTTCTTC
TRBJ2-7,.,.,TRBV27,CASSLVGAYEQYF,TGTGCCAGCAGTTTGGTCGGAGCCTACGAGCAGTACTTC
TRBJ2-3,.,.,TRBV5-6,CASSLTSMAQYF,TGTGCCAGCAGCTTGACCTCTATGGCGCAGTATTTT
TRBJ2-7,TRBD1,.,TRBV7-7,CASSVKDRGRTYEQYF,TGTGCCAGCAGCGTAAAGGACAGGGGGCGAACCTACGAGCAGTACTTC
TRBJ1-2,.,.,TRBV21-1,CASSKGVLYGYTF,TGTGCCAGCAGCAAAGGAGTACTCTATGGCTACACCTTC
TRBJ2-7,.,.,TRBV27,CASSFRSGVGPYEQYF,TGTGCCAGCAGTTTCAGGTCGGGAGTGGGGCCCTACGAGCAGTACTTC
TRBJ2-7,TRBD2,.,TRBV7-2,CASSLRTSFYEQYF,TGTGCCAGCAGCTTACGGACTAGTTTCTACGAGCAGTACTTC